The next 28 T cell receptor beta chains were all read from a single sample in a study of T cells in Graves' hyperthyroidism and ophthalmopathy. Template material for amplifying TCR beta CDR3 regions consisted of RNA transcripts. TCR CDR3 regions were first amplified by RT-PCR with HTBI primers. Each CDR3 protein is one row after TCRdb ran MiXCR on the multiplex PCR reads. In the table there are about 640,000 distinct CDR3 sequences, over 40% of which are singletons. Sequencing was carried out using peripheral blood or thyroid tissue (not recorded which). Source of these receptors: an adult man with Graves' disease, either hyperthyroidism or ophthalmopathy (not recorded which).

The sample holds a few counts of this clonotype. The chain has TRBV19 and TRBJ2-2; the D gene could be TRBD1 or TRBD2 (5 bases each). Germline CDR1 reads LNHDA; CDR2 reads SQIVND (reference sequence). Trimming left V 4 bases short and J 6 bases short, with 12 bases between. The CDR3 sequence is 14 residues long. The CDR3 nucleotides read TGTGCCAGTAGTACCCGTCGGGACGCCGGGGAGCTGTTTTTT. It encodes CASSTRRDAGELFF.

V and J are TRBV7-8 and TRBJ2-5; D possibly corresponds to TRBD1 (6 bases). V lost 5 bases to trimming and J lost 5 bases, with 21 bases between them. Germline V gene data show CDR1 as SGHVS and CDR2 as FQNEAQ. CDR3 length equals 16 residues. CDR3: CASSANRTAAWETQYF. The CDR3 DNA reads TGTGCCAGCAGCGCCAACAGGACAGCAGCGTGGGAGACCCAGTACTTC.

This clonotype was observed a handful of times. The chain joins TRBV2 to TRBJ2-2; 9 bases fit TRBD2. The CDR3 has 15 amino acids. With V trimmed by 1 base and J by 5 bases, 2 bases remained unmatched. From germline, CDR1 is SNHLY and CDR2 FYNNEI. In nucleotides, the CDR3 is TGTGCCAGCAGTGAAGTCCTAGCGGGGACCGGGGAGCTGTTTTTT. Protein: CASSEVLAGTGELFF.

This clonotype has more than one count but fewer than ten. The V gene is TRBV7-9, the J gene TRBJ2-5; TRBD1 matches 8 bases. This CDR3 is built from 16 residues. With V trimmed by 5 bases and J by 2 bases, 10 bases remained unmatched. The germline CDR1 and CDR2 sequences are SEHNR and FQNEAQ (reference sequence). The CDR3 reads CASSPGQGVGQETQYF. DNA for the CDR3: TGTGCCAGCAGCCCCGGACAGGGAGTAGGGCAAGAGACCCAGTACTTC.

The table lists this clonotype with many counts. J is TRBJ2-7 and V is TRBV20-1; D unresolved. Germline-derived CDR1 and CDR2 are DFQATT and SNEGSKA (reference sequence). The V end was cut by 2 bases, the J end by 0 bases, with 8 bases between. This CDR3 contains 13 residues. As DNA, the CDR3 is TGCAGTGCTAGATCGGGTTACTCCTACGAGCAGTACTTC. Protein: CSARSGYSYEQYF.

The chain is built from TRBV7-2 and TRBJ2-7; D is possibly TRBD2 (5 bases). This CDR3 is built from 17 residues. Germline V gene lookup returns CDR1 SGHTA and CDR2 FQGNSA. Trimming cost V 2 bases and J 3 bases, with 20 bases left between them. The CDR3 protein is CASSLIIGLHDYYEQYF. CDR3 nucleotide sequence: TGTGCCAGCAGCTTAATTATCGGGCTACACGACTACTACGAGCAGTACTTC.

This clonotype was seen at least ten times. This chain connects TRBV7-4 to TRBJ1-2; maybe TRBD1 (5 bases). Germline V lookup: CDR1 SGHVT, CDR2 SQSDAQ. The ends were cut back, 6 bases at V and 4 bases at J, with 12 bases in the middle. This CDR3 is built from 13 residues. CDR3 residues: CASRPDISYGYTF. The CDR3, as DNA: TGTGCCAGCAGACCGGACATTAGCTATGGCTACACCTTC.

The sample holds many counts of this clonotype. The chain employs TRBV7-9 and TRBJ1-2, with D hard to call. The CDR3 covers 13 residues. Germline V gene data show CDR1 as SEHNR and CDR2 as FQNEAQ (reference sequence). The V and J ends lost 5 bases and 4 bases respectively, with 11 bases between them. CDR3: CASSLVQLYGYTF. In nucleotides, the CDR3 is TGTGCCAGCAGCCTTGTGCAGCTCTATGGCTACACCTTC.

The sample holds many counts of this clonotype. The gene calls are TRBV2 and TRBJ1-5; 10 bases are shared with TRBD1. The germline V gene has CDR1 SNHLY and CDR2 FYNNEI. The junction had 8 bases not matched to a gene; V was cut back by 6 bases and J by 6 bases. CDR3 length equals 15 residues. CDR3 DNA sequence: TGTGCCAGCAGCCCGGGACAGGGGCTGGGTCAGCCCCAGCATTTT. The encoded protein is CASSPGQGLGQPQHF.

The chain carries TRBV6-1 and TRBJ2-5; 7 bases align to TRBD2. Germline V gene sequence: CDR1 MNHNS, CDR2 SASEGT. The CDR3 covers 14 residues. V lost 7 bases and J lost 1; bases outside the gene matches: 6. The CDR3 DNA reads TGTGCCAGCACTCCGACGGGGGGCCAAGAGACCCAGTACTTC. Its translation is CASTPTGGQETQYF.

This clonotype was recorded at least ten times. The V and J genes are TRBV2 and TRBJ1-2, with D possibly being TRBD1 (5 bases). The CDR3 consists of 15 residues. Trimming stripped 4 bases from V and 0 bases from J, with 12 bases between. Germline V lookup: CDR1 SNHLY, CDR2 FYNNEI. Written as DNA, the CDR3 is TGTGCCAGCAGTGGGGGCGGGATTCCTAACTATGGCTACACCTTC. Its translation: CASSGGGIPNYGYTF.

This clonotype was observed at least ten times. The CDR3 DNA reads as TGTGACCAGACAGGGACGCGGTCCCCGTATAGCAATCAGCCCCAGCATTTT. Protein sequence: CDQTGTRSPYSNQPQHF. This rearrangement joins TRBV7-4 to TRBJ1-5; the match to TRBD1 covers 7 bases. The CDR3 has 17 amino acids. Germline values: CDR1 SGHVT, CDR2 SQSDAQ. Full variable domain (outside the CDR3, taken from reference TRBV7-4 and TRBJ1-5): GAGVSQSPRYKVAKRGRDVALRCDSISGHVTLYWYRQTLGQGSEVLTYSQSDAQRDKSGRPSGRFSAERPERSVSTLKIQRTEQGDSAVYLCDQTGTRSPYSNQPQHFGDGTRLSIL.

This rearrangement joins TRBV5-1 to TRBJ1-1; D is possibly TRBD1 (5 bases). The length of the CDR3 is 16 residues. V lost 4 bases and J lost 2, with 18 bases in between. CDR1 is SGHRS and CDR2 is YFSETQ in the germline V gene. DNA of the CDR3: TGCGCCAGCAGCCCCGATGGGGGTTGGGCAAACACTGAAGCTTTCTTT. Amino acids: CASSPDGGWANTEAFF.

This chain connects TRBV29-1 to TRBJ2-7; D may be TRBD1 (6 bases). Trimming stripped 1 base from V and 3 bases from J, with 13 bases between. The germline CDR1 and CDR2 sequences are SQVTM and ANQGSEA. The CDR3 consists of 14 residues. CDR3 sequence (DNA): TGCAGCGTTGAAGCGCTGGGGGCGAGCTACGAGCAGTACTTC. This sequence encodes CSVEALGASYEQYF.

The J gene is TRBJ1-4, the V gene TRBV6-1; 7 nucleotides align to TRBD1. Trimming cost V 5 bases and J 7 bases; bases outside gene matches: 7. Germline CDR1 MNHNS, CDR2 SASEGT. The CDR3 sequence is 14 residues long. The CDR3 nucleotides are TGTGCCAGCAGTCCGCCGGGACAGTTTGAAAAACTGTTTTTT. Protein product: CASSPPGQFEKLFF.

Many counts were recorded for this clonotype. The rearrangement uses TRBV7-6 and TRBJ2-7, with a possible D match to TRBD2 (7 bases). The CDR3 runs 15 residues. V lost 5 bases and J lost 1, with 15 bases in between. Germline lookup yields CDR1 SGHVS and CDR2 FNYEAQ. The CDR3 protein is CASSPGGSPSYEQYF. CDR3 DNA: TGTGCCAGCAGCCCGGGGGGCAGTCCTTCCTACGAGCAGTACTTC.

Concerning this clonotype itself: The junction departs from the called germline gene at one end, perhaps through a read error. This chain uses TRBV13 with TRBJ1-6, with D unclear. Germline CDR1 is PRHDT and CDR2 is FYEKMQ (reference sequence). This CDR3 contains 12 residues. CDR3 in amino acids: CASSLAKPPLHF. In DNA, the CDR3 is TGTGCCAGCAGTTTAGCAAAACCACCCCTCCACTTT.

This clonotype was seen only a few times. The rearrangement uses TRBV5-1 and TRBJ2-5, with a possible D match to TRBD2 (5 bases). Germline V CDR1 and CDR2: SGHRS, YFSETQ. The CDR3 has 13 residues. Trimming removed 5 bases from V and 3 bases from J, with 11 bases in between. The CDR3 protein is CASREGLEETQYF. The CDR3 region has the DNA TGCGCCAGCAGGGAAGGACTTGAAGAGACCCAGTACTTC.

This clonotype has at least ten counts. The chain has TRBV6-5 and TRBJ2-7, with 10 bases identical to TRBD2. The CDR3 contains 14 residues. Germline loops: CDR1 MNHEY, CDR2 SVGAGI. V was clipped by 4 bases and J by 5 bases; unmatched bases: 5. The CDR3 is CASSLTSGLNEQYF. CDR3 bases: TGTGCCAGCAGTTTGACTAGCGGGCTAAACGAGCAGTACTTC.

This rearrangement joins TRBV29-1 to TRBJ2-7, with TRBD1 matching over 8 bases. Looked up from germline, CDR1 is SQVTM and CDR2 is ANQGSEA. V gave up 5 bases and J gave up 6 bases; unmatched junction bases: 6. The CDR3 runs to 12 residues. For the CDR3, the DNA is TGCAGCGTTCTTACAGGGGGTGGCGAGCAGTACTTC. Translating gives CSVLTGGGEQYF.

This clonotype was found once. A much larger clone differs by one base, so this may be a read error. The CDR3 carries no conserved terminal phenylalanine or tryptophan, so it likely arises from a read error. The DNA for the CDR3 is TGTGCCAGCAGCTTGGGGGGGACAGGCTATGGCTACACCCTC. As protein: CASSLGGTGYGYTL. The chain recombines TRBV5-6 with TRBJ1-2; TRBD1 aligns across 8 bases. The CDR3 sequence is 14 residues long. Germline CDR1 SGHDT, CDR2 YYEEEE. V gave up 0 bases and J gave up 4 bases; unmatched junction bases: 2.

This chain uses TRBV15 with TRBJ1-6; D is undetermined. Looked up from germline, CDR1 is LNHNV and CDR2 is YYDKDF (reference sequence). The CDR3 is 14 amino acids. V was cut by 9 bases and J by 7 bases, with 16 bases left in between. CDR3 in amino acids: CATKAGLGNSPLHF. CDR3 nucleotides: TGTGCCACTAAGGCCGGCCTTGGGAATTCACCCCTCCACTTT.

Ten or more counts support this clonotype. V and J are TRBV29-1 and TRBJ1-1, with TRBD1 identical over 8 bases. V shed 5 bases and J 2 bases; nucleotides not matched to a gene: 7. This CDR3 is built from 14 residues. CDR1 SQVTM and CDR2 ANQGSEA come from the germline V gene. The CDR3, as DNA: TGCAGCGTTTCCCTCAGGGGGCTAAACACTGAAGCTTTCTTT. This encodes CSVSLRGLNTEAFF.

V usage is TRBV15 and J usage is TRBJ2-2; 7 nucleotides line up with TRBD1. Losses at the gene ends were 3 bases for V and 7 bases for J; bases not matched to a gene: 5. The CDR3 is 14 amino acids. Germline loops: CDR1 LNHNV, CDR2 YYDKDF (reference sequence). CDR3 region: CATSRRQGVGELFF. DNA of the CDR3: TGTGCCACCAGCAGGCGACAGGGCGTCGGGGAGCTGTTTTTT. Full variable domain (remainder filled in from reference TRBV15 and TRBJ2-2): DAMVIQNPRYQVTQFGKPVTLSCSQTLNHNVMYWYQQKSSQAPKLLFHYYDKDFNNEADTPDNFQSRRPNTSFCFLDIRSPGLGDTAMYLCATSRRQGVGELFFGEGSRLTVL.

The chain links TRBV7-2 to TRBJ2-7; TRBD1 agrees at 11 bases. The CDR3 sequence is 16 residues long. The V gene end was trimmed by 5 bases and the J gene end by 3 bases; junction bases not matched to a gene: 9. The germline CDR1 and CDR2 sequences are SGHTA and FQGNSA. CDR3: CASSPLRDRGDYEQYF. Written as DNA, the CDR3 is TGTGCCAGCAGCCCACTCCGGGACAGGGGGGACTACGAGCAGTACTTC.

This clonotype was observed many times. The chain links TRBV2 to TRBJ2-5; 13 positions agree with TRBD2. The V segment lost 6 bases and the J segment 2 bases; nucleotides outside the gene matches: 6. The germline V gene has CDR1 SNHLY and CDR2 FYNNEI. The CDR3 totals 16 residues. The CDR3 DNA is TGTGCCAGCAGAATGCCGGGACTAGCGGGGCAAGAGACCCAGTACTTC. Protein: CASRMPGLAGQETQYF.

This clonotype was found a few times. CDR3 DNA sequence: TGTGCCAGCACCCGTAGCGGGGGCCAATCCTACGAGCAGTACTTC. It encodes CASTRSGGQSYEQYF. The J gene is TRBJ2-7, the V gene TRBV12-3 or TRBV12-4, with 9 bases fitting TRBD2. J gave up 1 base and V 7 bases, and 8 bases lay outside the gene matches. This CDR3 spans 15 amino acids.

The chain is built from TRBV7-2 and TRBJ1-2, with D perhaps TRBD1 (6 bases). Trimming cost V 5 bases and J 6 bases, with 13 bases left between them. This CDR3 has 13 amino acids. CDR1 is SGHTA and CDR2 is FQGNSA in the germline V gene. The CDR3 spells CASSTTRTDGYTF. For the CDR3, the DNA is TGTGCCAGCAGCACCACTCGGACAGATGGCTACACCTTC.